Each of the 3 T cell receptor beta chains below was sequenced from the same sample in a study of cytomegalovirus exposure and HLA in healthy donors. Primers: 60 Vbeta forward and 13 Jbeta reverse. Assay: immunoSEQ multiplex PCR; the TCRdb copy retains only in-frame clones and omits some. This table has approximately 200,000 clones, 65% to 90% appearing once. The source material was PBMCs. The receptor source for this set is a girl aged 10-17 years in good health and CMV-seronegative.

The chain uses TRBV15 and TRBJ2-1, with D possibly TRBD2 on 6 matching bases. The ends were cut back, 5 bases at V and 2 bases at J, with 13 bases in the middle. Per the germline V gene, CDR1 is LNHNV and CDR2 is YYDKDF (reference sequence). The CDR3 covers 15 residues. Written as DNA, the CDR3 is TGTGCCACCAGCCCTCAAGGAGGGGCCTACAATGAGCAGTTCTTC. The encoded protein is CATSPQGGAYNEQFF. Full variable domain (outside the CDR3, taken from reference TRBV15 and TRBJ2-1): DAMVIQNPRYQVTQFGKPVTLSCSQTLNHNVMYWYQQKSSQAPKLLFHYYDKDFNNEADTPDNFQSRRPNTSFCFLDIRSPGLGDTAMYLCATSPQGGAYNEQFFGPGTRLTVL.

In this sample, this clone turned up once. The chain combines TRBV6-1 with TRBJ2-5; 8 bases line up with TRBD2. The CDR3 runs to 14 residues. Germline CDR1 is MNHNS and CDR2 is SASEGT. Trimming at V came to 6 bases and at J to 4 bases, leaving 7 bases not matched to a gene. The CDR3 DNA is TGTGCCAGCAGCCTAGCGGGTTGGTCAGAGACCCAGTACTTC. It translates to CASSLAGWSETQYF.

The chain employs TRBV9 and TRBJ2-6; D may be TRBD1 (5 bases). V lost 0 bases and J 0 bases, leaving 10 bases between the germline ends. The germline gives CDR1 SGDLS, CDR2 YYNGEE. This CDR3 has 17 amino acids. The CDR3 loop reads CASSVGVRGSGANVLTF. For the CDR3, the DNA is TGTGCCAGCAGCGTAGGGGTTAGGGGCTCTGGGGCCAACGTCCTGACTTTC.